The 13 T cell receptor beta chains listed next were all sequenced from one sample in a study of blood T cell repertoires in COVID-19. The assay was immunoSEQ multiplex PCR, and TCRdb's table has in-frame clones only and misses some. The sample holds 310,000 or so clones, around 90% seen once. The sample was peripheral blood. All receptors derive from a man aged 18 to 29 who had recovered from COVID-19.

The table lists this clone with a few counts. The chain uses TRBV2 and TRBJ2-1; tentatively, D is TRBD1 (6 bases). The germline CDR1 and CDR2 sequences are SNHLY and FYNNEI. V gave up 5 bases and J gave up 7 bases, with 12 bases separating them. The CDR3 spans 13 residues. In nucleotides, the CDR3 is TGTGCCAGCAGTAGCCGGGACATGAATGAGCAGTTCTTC. The encoded protein is CASSSRDMNEQFF.

The rearrangement uses TRBV14 and TRBJ1-6; possible D gene TRBD1, 6 bases. Per the germline V gene, CDR1 is SGHDN and CDR2 is FVKESK. This CDR3 comprises 15 residues. Trimming shortened V by 2 bases and J by 7 bases, and 12 bases separated the two germline ends. CDR3 nucleotides: TGTGCCAGCAGCCAAATTACAGGGTCAAATTCACCCCTCCACTTT. Protein: CASSQITGSNSPLHF.

The chain couples TRBV30 to TRBJ1-6, with D perhaps TRBD1 (5 bases). The germline V gene has CDR1 GTSNPN and CDR2 SVGIG (reference sequence). V was pared by 5 bases and J by 7 bases, with 12 bases between. The CDR3 length is 13 residues. CDR3 coding DNA: TGTGCCTGGGACAGATTCGGGAATTCACCCCTCCACTTT. Encoded protein: CAWDRFGNSPLHF.

The chain uses TRBV10-3 and TRBJ1-1; TRBD1 matches at 7 bases. CDR3 length equals 12 residues. Germline V gene sequence: CDR1 ENHRY, CDR2 SYGVKD. Trimming cost V 5 bases and J 6 bases; bases outside gene matches: 3. DNA of the CDR3: TGTGCCATCAGTTTTCAGGGGGCTGAAGCTTTCTTT. Translated, it gives CAISFQGAEAFF.

The chain links TRBV5-8 to TRBJ2-4; TRBD2 aligns across 7 bases. The CDR3 has 11 residues. Germline V gene lookup returns CDR1 SGHTS and CDR2 YDEGEE. V trimming: 7 bases; J trimming: 8 bases; junction bases outside the gene matches: 3. CDR3 residues: CASWGGYIQYF. CDR3 DNA sequence: TGTGCCAGCTGGGGGGGGTACATTCAGTACTTC.

The J gene is TRBJ2-1, the V gene TRBV25-1; D gene ambiguous. Trimming pared 3 bases from V and 5 bases from J, leaving 17 bases between. The CDR3 extends over 16 amino acids. Germline lookup yields CDR1 MGHDK and CDR2 SYGVNS. CDR3 sequence reads: CASSDPTRARHNEQFF. CDR3 nucleotide sequence: TGTGCCAGCAGTGACCCAACACGAGCGCGACACAATGAGCAGTTCTTC.

The chain carries TRBV18 and TRBJ2-1; 9 nucleotides line up with TRBD2. J was trimmed by 16 bases and V by 3 bases; bases with no gene match: 10. The CDR3 is 13 amino acids. The germline V gene encodes CDR1 KGHSH and CDR2 LQKENI. DNA for the CDR3: TGTGCCAGCTCACCCCTTAGCGGGGGCATAGAATTCTTC. Its translation: CASSPLSGGIEFF.

The rearrangement joins TRBV11-1 to TRBJ2-3, with 11 nucleotides matching TRBD2. Germline V gene data show CDR1 as SGHAT and CDR2 as FQDESV (reference sequence). The V gene end was trimmed by 8 bases and the J gene end by 4 bases; junction bases not matched to a gene: 5. CDR3 length equals 14 residues. The CDR3 DNA reads TGTGCCAGCGTGGCTAGCGGGAGGCCAGATACGCAGTATTTT. It codes for CASVASGRPDTQYF. The full variable domain, with the rest looked up from reference TRBV11-1 and TRBJ2-3, is EAEVAQSPRYKITEKSQAVAFWCDPISGHATLYWYRQILGQGPELLVQFQDESVVDDSQLPKDRFSAERLKGVDSTLKIQPAELGDSAMYLCASVASGRPDTQYFGPGTRLTVL.

This chain connects TRBV6-5 to TRBJ2-3; weak D call: TRBD2 (5 bases). The CDR3 consists of 13 residues. The V and J ends lost 4 bases and 2 bases respectively, with 7 bases between them. Germline lookup yields CDR1 MNHEY and CDR2 SVGAGI. CDR3 nucleotides: TGTGCCAGCAGTTTAGACTACACAGATACGCAGTATTTT. As protein: CASSLDYTDTQYF.

The chain links TRBV9 to TRBJ1-4; D is possibly TRBD1 (6 bases). V dropped 5 bases and J dropped 2 bases, with 7 bases sitting between them. The germline V gene has CDR1 SGDLS and CDR2 YYNGEE. The CDR3 spans 13 residues. The CDR3 reads CASSDRTNEKLFF. The CDR3 DNA follows: TGTGCCAGCAGTGACAGGACTAATGAAAAACTGTTTTTT.

V usage is TRBV21-1 and J usage is TRBJ2-2; the D call TRBD1 from the table was never checked on the DNA. TRBV21-1 is labeled a pseudogene. The length of the CDR3 is 17 residues. Here the CDR3 reads CASSKARDRKNTGELFF. As DNA, the CDR3 is TGTGCCAGCAGCAAAGCGCGGGACAGAAAGAACACCGGGGAGCTGTTTTTT.

The V and J genes are TRBV19 and TRBJ1-6; D is ambiguous. V shed 7 bases and J shed 9 bases, with 22 bases lying between them. The CDR3 spans 16 residues. The V gene's germline CDR1 is LNHDA and CDR2 SQIVND (reference sequence). CDR3 loop: CASNPGSLIGSSPLHF. CDR3 bases: TGTGCCAGTAACCCCGGGTCTTTAATCGGGAGTTCACCCCTCCACTTT.

The chain links TRBV30 to TRBJ1-1; D may be TRBD1 (5 bases). Germline V lookup: CDR1 GTSNPN, CDR2 SVGIG (reference sequence). Trimming stripped 3 bases from V and 5 bases from J, with 16 bases between. The CDR3 is made up of 14 amino acids. In DNA, the CDR3 is TGTGCCTGGAGGAGACAGATCCTGGGGACTGAAGCTTTCTTT. It yields the protein CAWRRQILGTEAFF.